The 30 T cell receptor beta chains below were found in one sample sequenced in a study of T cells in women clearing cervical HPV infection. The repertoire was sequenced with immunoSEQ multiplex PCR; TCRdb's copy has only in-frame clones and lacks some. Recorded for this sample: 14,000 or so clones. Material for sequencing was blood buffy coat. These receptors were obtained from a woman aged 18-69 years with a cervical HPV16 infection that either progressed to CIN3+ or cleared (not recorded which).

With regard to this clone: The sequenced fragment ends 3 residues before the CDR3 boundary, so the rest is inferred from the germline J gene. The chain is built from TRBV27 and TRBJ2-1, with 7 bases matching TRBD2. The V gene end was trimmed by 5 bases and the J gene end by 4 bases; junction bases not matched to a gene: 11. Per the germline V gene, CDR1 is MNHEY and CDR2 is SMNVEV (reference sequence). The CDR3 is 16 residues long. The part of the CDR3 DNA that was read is TGTGCCAGCAGTCCTCCGGGACTACAGCTATACAATGAG. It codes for CASSPPGLQLYNE. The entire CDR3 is CASSPPGLQLYNEQFF.

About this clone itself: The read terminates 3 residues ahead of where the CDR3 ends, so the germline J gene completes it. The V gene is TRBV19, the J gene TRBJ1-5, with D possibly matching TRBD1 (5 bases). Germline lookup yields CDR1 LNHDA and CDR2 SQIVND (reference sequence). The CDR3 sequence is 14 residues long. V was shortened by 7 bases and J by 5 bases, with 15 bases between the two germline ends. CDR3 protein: CASKDTAGDQPQHF. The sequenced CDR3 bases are TGTGCCAGTAAGGACACAGCAGGCGATCAGCCC.

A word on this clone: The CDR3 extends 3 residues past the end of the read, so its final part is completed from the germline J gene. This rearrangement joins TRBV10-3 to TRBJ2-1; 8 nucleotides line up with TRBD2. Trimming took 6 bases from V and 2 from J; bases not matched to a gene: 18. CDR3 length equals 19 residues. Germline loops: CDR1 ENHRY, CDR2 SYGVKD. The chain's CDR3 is CAISQGLVQRSSPYNEQFF. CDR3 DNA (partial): TGTGCCATCAGCCAGGGACTAGTGCAAAGAAGTTCCCCCTACAATGAG.

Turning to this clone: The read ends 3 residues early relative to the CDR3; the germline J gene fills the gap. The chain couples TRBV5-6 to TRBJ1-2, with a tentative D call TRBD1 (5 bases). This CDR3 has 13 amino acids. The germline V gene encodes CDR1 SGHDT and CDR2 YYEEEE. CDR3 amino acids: CASSLAPEGGYTF. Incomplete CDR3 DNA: TGTGCCAGCAGCTTGGCCCCGGAGGGGGGC.

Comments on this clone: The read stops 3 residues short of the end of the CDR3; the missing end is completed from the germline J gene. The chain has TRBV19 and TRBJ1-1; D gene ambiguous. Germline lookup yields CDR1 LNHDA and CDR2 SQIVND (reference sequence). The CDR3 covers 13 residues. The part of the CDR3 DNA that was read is TGTGCCAGTAGTATGAGGCGGGGAGAGACA. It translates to CASSMRRGET. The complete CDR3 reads CASSMRRGETAFF.

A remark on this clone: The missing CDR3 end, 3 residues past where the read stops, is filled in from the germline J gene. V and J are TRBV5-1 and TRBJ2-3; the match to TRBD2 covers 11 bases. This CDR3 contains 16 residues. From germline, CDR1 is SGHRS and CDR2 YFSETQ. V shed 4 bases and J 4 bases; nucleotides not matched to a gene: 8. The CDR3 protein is CASSQNSGGGADTQYF. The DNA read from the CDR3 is TGCGCCAGCAGCCAGAATAGCGGGGGGGGTGCAGATACG.

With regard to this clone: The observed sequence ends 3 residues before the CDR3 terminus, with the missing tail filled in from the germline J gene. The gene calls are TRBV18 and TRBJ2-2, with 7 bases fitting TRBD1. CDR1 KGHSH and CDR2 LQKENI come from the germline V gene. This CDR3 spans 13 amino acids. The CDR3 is CASSRDRDSPLFF. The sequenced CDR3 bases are TGTGCCAGCTCACGAGACAGGGATTCACCG.

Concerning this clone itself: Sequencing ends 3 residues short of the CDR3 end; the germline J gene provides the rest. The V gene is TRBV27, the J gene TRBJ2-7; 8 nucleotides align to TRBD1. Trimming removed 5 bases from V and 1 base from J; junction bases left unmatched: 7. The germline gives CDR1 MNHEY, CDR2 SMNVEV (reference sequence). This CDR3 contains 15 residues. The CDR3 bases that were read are TGTGCCAGCAGTGCCGGGACAGGCGGTTCCTACGAG. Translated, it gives CASSAGTGGSYE. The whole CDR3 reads CASSAGTGGSYEQYF.

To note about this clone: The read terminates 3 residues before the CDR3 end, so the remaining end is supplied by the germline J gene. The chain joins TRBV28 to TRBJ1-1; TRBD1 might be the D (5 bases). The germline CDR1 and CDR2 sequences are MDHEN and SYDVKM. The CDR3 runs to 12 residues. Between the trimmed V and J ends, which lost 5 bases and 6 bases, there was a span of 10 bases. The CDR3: CASSLDRSEAFF. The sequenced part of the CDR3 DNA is TGTGCCAGCAGTCTCGACAGATCTGAA.

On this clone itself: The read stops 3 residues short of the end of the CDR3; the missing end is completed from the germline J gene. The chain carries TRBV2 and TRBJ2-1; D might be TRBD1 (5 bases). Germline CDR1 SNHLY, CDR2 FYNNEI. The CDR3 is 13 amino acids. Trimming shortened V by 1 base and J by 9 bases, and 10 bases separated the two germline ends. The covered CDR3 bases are TGTGCCAGCAGTGAAGGCAGGGTCGGTGAG. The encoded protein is CASSEGRVGE. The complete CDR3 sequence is CASSEGRVGEQFF.

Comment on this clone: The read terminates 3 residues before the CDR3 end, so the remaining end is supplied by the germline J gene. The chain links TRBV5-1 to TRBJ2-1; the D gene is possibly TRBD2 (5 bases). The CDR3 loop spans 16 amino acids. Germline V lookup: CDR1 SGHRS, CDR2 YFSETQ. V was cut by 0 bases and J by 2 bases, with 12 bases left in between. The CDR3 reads CASSLGGQMTYNEQFF. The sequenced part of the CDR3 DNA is TGCGCCAGCAGCTTGGGCGGGCAGATGACCTACAATGAG.

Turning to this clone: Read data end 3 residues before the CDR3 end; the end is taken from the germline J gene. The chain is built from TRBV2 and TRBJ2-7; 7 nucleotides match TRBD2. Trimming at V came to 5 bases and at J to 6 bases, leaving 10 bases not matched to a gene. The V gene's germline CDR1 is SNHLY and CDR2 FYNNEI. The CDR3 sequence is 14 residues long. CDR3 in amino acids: CASSLTLTGGEQYF. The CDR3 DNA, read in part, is TGTGCCAGCAGTTTAACCCTAACGGGGGGCGAG. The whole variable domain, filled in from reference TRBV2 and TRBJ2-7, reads EPEVTQTPSHQVTQMGQEVILRCVPISNHLYFYWYRQILGQKVEFLVSFYNNEISEKSEIFDDQFSVERPDGSNFTLKIRSTKLEDSAMYFCASSLTLTGGEQYFGPGTRLTVT.

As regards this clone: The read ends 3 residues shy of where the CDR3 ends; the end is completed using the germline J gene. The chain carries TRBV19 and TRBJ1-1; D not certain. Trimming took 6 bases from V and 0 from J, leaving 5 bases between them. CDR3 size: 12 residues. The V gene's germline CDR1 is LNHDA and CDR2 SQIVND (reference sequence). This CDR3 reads CASRRLNTEAFF. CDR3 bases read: TGTGCCAGTAGAAGGTTGAACACTGAA.

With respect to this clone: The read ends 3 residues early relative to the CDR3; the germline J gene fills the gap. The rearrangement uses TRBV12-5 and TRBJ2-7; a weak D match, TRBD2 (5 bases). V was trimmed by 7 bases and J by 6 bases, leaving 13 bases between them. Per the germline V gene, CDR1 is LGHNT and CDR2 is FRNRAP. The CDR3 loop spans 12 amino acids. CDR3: CASATAGREQYF. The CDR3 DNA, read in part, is TGTGCTAGTGCTACTGCGGGCCGCGAG.

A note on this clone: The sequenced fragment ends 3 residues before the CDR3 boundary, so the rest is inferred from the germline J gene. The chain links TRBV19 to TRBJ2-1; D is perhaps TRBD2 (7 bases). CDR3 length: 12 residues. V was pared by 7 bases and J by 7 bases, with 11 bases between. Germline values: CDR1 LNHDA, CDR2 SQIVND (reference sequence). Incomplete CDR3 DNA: TGTGCCAGTAAGGGGAGGGGGAATGAG. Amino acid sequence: CASKGRGNE. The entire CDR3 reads CASKGRGNEQFF.

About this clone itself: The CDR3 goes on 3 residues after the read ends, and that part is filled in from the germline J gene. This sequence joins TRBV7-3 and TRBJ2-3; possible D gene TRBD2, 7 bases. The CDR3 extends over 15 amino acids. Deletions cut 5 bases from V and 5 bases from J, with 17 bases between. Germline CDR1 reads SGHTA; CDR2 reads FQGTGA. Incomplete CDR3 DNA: TGTGCCAGCAGCAAAACGGGGGGCGGGTTAGATACG. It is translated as CASSKTGGGLDT. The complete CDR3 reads CASSKTGGGLDTQYF.

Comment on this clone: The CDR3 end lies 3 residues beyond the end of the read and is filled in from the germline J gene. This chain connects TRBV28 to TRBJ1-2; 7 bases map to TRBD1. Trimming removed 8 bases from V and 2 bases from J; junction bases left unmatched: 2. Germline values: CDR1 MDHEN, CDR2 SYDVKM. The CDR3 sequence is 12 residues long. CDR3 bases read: TGTGCCAGCCAGACAGGGAACTATGGC. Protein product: CASQTGNYG. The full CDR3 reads CASQTGNYGYTF.

The part of the CDR3 DNA that was read is TGCGCCAGCAGCCCCCTCAGCTGGGGGGACACCGGGGAG. It translates to CASSPLSWGDTGE. The entire CDR3 reads CASSPLSWGDTGELFF. This rearrangement joins TRBV5-1 to TRBJ2-2, with a tentative D call TRBD2 (6 bases). The read halts 3 residues ahead of the CDR3 end, with the missing end drawn from the germline J gene. Trimming removed 4 bases at V and 3 bases at J, with 16 bases between. Germline assignment: CDR1 SGHRS and CDR2 YFSETQ. CDR3 size: 16 residues.

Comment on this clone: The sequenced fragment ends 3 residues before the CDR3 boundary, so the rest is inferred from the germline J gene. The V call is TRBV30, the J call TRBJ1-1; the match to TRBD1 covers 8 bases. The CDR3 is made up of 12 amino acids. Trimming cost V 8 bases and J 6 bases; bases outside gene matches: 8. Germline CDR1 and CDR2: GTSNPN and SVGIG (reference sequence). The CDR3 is CAEQGGLSEAFF. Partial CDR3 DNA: TGTGCCGAACAGGGGGGGTTGTCTGAA.

CDR3 in amino acids: CAWSWGTGKKADQPQHF. The DNA read from the CDR3 is TGTGCCTGGAGCTGGGGGACAGGGAAAAAGGCGGATCAGCCC. The chain is built from TRBV30 and TRBJ1-5, with 9 bases aligning to TRBD1. Read coverage stops 3 residues before the CDR3 terminus; the germline J gene supplies the remainder. Germline V gene data show CDR1 as GTSNPN and CDR2 as SVGIG (reference sequence). Germline trimming cut 3 bases from V and 5 bases from J; bases unmatched to any gene: 14. This CDR3 contains 17 residues.

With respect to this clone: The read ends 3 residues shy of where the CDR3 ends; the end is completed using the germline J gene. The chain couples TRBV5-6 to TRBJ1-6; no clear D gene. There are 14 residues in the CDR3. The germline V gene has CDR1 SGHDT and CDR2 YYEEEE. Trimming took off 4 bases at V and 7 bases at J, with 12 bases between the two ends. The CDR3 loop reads CASSLGLPNSPLHF. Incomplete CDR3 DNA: TGTGCCAGCAGCCTCGGGTTGCCGAATTCACCC.

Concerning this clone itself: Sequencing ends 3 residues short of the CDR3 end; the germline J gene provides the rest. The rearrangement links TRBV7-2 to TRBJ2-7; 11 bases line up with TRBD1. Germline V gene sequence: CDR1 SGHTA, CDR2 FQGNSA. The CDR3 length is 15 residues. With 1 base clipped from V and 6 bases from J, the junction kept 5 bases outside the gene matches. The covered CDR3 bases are TGTGCCAGCAGCTTAGTAGTAGGGACAGGGGGCGAG. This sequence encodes CASSLVVGTGGE. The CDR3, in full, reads CASSLVVGTGGEQYF.

CDR3 bases read: TGTGCCAGCAGCTTAGATGGGGGGTCCTACGAG. Encoded protein: CASSLDGGSYE. In full, the CDR3 is CASSLDGGSYEQYF. The J gene is TRBJ2-7, the V gene TRBV11-2; D is perhaps TRBD2 (6 bases). The read gets to within 3 residues of the CDR3 end, and the germline J gene fills in the rest. The V gene lost 0 bases and the J gene lost 1 base, with 7 bases spanning the gap. This CDR3 is 14 amino acids long. Per the germline V gene, CDR1 is SGHAT and CDR2 is FQNNGV.

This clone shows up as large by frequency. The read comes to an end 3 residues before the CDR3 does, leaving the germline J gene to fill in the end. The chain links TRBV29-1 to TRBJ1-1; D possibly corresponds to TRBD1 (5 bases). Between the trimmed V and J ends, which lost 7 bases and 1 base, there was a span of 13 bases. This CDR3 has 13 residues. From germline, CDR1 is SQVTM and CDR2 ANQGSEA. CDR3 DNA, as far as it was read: TGCAGCGGCGACACCGGGGGGAACACTGAA. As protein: CSGDTGGNTE. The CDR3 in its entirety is CSGDTGGNTEAFF. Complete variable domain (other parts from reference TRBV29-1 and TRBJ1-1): SAVISQKPSRDICQRGTSLTIQCQVDSQVTMMFWYRQQPGQSLTLIATANQGSEATYESGFVIDKFPISRPNLTFSTLTVSNMSPEDSSIYLCSGDTGGNTEAFFGQGTRLTVV.

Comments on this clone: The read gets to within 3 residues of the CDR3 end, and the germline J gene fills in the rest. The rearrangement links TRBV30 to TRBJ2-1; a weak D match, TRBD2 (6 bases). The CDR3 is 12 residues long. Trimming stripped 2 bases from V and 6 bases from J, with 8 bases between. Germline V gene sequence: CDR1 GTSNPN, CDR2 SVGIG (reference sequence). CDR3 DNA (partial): TGTGCCTGGAGTCTTAGCGGCAATGAG. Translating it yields CAWSLSGNE. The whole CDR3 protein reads CAWSLSGNEQFF.

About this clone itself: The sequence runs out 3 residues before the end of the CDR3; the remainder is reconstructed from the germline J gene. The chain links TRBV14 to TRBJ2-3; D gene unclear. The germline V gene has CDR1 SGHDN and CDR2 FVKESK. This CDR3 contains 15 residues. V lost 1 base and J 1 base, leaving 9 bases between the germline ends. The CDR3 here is CASSQGRRGTDTQYF. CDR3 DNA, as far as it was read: TGTGCCAGCAGCCAAGGTCGTAGGGGCACAGATACG.

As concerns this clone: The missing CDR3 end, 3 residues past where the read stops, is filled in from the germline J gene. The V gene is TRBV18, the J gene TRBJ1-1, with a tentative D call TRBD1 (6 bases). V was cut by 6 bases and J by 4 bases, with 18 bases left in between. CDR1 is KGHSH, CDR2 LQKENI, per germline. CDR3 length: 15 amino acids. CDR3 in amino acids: CASSPQQGETTEAFF. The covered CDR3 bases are TGTGCCAGCTCCCCTCAACAGGGAGAGACCACTGAA.

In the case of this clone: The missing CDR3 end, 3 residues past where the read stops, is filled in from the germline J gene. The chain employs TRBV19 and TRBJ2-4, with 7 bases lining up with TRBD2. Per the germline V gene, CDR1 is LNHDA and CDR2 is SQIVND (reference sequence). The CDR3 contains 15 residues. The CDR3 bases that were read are TGTGCCAGTAGTATAAGGAGCGGGACGGAGCAAGGT. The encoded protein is CASSIRSGTEQG. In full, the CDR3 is CASSIRSGTEQGQYF. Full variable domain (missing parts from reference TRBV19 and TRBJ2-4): DGGITQSPKYLFRKEGQNVTLSCEQNLNHDAMYWYRQDPGQGLRLIYYSQIVNDFQKGDIAEGYSVSREKKESFPLTVTSAQKNPTAFYLCASSIRSGTEQGQYFGAGTRLSVL.

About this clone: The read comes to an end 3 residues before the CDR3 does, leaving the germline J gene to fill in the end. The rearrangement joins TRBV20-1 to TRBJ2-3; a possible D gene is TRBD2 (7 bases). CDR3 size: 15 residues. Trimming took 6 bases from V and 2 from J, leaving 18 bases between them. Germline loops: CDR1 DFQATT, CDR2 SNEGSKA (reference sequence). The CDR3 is CSARGGSGYTDTQYF. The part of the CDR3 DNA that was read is TGCAGTGCCAGGGGAGGTAGCGGGTACACAGATACG.

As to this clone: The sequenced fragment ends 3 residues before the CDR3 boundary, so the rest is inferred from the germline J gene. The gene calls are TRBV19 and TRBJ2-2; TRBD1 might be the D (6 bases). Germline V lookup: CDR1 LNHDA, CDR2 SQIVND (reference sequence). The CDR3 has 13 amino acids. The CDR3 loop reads CASSMSGDEKLFF. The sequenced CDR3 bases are TGTGCCAGTAGTATGTCAGGGGATGAAAAG. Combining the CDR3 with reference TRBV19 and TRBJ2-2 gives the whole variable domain DGGITQSPKYLFRKEGQNVTLSCEQNLNHDAMYWYRQDPGQGLRLIYYSQIVNDFQKGDIAEGYSVSREKKESFPLTVTSAQKNPTAFYLCASSMSGDEKLFFGEGSRLTVL.